This T cell receptor (beta chain) was captured in a study of shared T cell receptors in the human thymus. V shed 6 bases and J shed 4 bases, with 16 bases lying between them. There are 14 residues in the CDR3. Germline CDR1 reads MNHEY; CDR2 reads SMNVEV (reference sequence). The protocol was immunoSEQ multiplex PCR, while the TCRdb copy is restricted to in-frame clones and leaves out a portion. The sample records about 610,000 clones, over 75% being singletons. This sample also belongs to another study, concerning human thymus T cells. That report notes: The donors were infants in Finland with congenital heart defects, otherwise immunologically healthy. Resections removed during corrective heart surgery provided the thymus tissue used. Usage of V and J genes appeared biased in thymic and blood repertoires.

The V and J genes are TRBV27 and TRBJ2-7; no reliable D call. The sequenced sample was thymocytes. The TCR was taken from a boy in the first two years of life with a congenital heart defect. CDR3 region: CASSRHSLFYEQYF. The CDR3 nucleotides are TGTGCCAGCAGCAGACACTCGCTCTTTTACGAGCAGTACTTC.